The clone carrying this T cell receptor beta chain was observed many times. Its antigen is as yet unknown. The sample originates from a study of T-cell reconstitution after alpha-beta-depleted transplantation in children. A library of TCRbeta sequences, prepared with unique molecular identifiers, was generated. TCRdb re-analysed the PCR reads in MiXCR, keeping a single row per CDR3 protein. The data show nearly 200,000 distinct CDR3 sequences, approximately 6% seen once. Study-level results: At one year after transplant, newly produced T cells mostly accounted for T-cell counts and diversity. Several patients had high TCRbeta diversity at day 60; it came from surviving recipient T cells and thymic progenitors. Approximately two months post-transplant, alpha-beta T cells reportedly originated from several hundred expanded graft clones.

This specimen was PBMCs, taken before TCRalphabeta/CD19-depleted stem cell transplant. This TCR derives from a girl under two years old with combined immunodeficiency, due to receive a stem cell transplant.

The CDR3 DNA reads as TGTGCCAGCAGCCCGGAGGGTATCGGGATCGATGAGCAGTTCTTC. It specifies CASSPEGIGIDEQFF. The chain employs TRBV7-9 and TRBJ2-1; perhaps TRBD2 as D (6 bases). Germline assignment: CDR1 SEHNR and CDR2 FQNEAQ (reference sequence). The V and J ends lost 5 bases and 8 bases respectively, with 19 bases between them. CDR3 length: 15 amino acids.